Following are 26 T cell receptor beta chains from one sample sequenced in a study of T cell repertoires in cytomegalovirus infection. For these receptors, no antigen is known. MiXCR was run by TCRdb on the reads, yielding one entry per CDR3 protein. The sample yields more than 90,000 distinct CDR3 sequences, roughly 9.1% seen once. Material: PBMCs, sequenced either directly or after in vitro stimulation (not recorded which). The origin of the receptors is a human donor in good health (CMV status not recorded). Some clones in this sample may be carry-over from other donors' samples.

Many counts were recorded for this clonotype. V and J are TRBV7-2 and TRBJ1-2, with D perhaps matching TRBD1 (6 bases). V dropped 1 base and J dropped 6 bases, with 18 bases sitting between them. The CDR3 contains 16 residues. The germline V gene encodes CDR1 SGHTA and CDR2 FQGNSA. The CDR3 sequence: CASSLGGAHYGNGYTF. Here the CDR3 DNA reads TGTGCCAGCAGCTTAGGGGGGGCGCATTACGGCAATGGCTACACCTTC.

This chain joins TRBV6-2 or TRBV6-3 and TRBJ2-7; D is possibly TRBD2 (6 bases). Germline V gene lookup returns CDR1 MNHEY and CDR2 SVGEGT. The CDR3 is made up of 14 amino acids. The CDR3 loop is CASKSGPPGYEQYV. CDR3 coding DNA: TGTGCGTCAAAAAGCGGGCCCCCGGGCTACGAGCAGTACGTC.

This clonotype came up many times. The CDR3 loop is CASSLGDRGMKNTEAFF. The CDR3 nucleotides read TGTGCCAGCAGCTTAGGGGACAGGGGTATGAAAAACACTGAAGCTTTCTTT. This chain connects TRBV11-3 to TRBJ1-1, with 10 positions matching TRBD1. Losses at the gene ends were 1 base for V and 2 bases for J; bases not matched to a gene: 7. Germline V CDR1 and CDR2: SGHNT, YENEEA. The CDR3 runs to 17 residues.

The chain uses TRBV5-1 and TRBJ1-3, with D uncertain. Germline-derived CDR1 and CDR2 are SGHRS and YFSETQ. The CDR3 covers 14 residues. The V and J ends lost 0 bases and 0 bases respectively, with 4 bases between them. The CDR3 loop reads CASSLAVSGNTIYF. CDR3 coding DNA: TGCGCCAGCAGCTTGGCGGTCTCTGGAAACACCATATATTTT.

This clonotype came up many times. The genes are TRBV29-1 and TRBJ2-3; 12 positions agree with TRBD2. Trimming removed 3 bases from V and 6 bases from J; junction bases left unmatched: 1. In germline, CDR1 is SQVTM, CDR2 ANQGSEA. CDR3 length: 13 amino acids. The CDR3 protein is CSVEGTSGDTQYF. CDR3 in DNA: TGCAGCGTTGAGGGGACTAGCGGGGATACGCAGTATTTT.

At least ten counts were recorded for this clonotype. The chain employs TRBV28 and TRBJ2-7; 7 nucleotides agree with TRBD1. V dropped 3 bases and J dropped 8; count of bases not matched to a gene: 4. The CDR3 sequence is 12 residues long. The germline CDR1 and CDR2 sequences are MDHEN and SYDVKM. The CDR3: CASSFGTVQQYF. The CDR3 bases are TGTGCCAGCAGTTTCGGGACAGTCCAGCAGTACTTC.

This clonotype has a count of ten or more. V is TRBV24-1 and J is TRBJ2-1; D is unclear. The CDR3 has 14 amino acids. CDR1 and CDR2 (germline): KGHDR, SFDVKD. Trimming removed 9 bases at V and 5 bases at J, with 16 bases between. For the CDR3, the DNA is TGTGCCACCGGAGAAGGCTATGGGGACAATGAGCAGTTCTTC. This translates into CATGEGYGDNEQFF.

This clonotype was counted ten times or more. The chain links TRBV7-2 to TRBJ1-5; a possible D gene is TRBD1 (5 bases). In germline, CDR1 is SGHTA, CDR2 FQGNSA. The CDR3 contains 13 residues. Trimming removed 5 bases from V and 3 bases from J, with 8 bases in between. CDR3 loop: CASSLDINQPQHF. CDR3 nucleotide sequence: TGTGCCAGCAGCCTGGACATCAATCAGCCCCAGCATTTT.

The table lists this clonotype with a few counts. The rearrangement links TRBV11-2 to TRBJ1-1, with D hard to call. CDR1 SGHAT and CDR2 FQNNGV come from the germline V gene. V dropped 4 bases and J dropped 0 bases, with 15 bases sitting between them. This CDR3 has 16 amino acids. In nucleotides, the CDR3 is TGTGCCAGCAGCTCGGACGGACTATACCTGAACACTGAAGCTTTCTTT. It encodes CASSSDGLYLNTEAFF. Complete variable domain (other parts from reference TRBV11-2 and TRBJ1-1): EAGVAQSPRYKIIEKRQSVAFWCNPISGHATLYWYQQILGQGPKLLIQFQNNGVVDDSQLPKDRFSAERLKGVDSTLKIQPAKLEDSAVYLCASSSDGLYLNTEAFFGQGTRLTVV.

On this clonotype: A much more abundant neighbour one base away suggests this may be a read error. The final CDR3 position lacks the conserved phenylalanine or tryptophan, pointing to a likely read error. This chain joins TRBV7-2 and TRBJ2-3; D is unresolved. The CDR3 is 14 amino acids. Per the germline V gene, CDR1 is SGHTA and CDR2 is FQGNSA. The ends were cut back, 5 bases at V and 0 bases at J, with 9 bases in the middle. In DNA form, the CDR3 reads TGTGCCAGCAGCCCGCGAGCTAGCACAGATACGCAGTATTCT. Its translation is CASSPRASTDTQYS.

This clonotype has at least ten counts. The J gene is TRBJ1-1, the V gene TRBV2; D remains unclear. The CDR3 is 13 amino acids. Germline values: CDR1 SNHLY, CDR2 FYNNEI. Trimming stripped 7 bases from V and 10 bases from J, with 19 bases between. The CDR3 region has the DNA TGTGCCAGCAACGAGGCACCCCCGGAGGGAGCTTTCTTT. It is translated as CASNEAPPEGAFF.

This clonotype was found many times. The V gene is TRBV18, the J gene TRBJ1-3, with D uncertain. The CDR3 spans 18 residues. The V end was cut by 2 bases, the J end by 4 bases, with 21 bases between. Germline V CDR1 and CDR2: KGHSH, LQKENI. In DNA form, the CDR3 reads TGTGCCAGCTCACCAAAAGTCGGAGTTTTCTTTTGGGGAAACACCATATATTTT. It translates to CASSPKVGVFFWGNTIYF.

This clonotype came up many times. Written as DNA, the CDR3 is TGTGCCAGCTCACCTATCGGACGGACCAATGAGCAGTTCTTC. Protein: CASSPIGRTNEQFF. V is TRBV18 and J is TRBJ2-1; no firm D call. The CDR3 runs 14 residues. Trimming removed 3 bases at V and 6 bases at J, with 12 bases between. CDR1 and CDR2 from the germline V gene are KGHSH and LQKENI.

This clonotype was detected only a few times. The rearrangement uses TRBV25-1 and TRBJ2-3; 8 nucleotides match TRBD1. Germline V lookup: CDR1 MGHDK, CDR2 SYGVNS. The V and J ends lost 3 bases and 4 bases, in that order; junction bases with no gene match: 6. This CDR3 is 15 amino acids long. The CDR3 region has the DNA TGTGCCAGCAGTGACGAGACAGGGGCGCCAGATACGCAGTATTTT. Translated: CASSDETGAPDTQYF.

The chain combines TRBV7-2 with TRBJ1-2; TRBD1 matches 11 bases. The CDR3 extends over 15 amino acids. V lost 4 bases to trimming and J lost 7 bases; unmatched junction nucleotides: 8. The V gene's germline CDR1 is SGHTA and CDR2 FQGNSA. The CDR3 DNA follows: TGTGCCAGCAGCTCGACGGGACAGGGGGGATCTGGCTACACCTTC. Protein sequence: CASSSTGQGGSGYTF. Filled out from reference TRBV7-2 and TRBJ1-2, the complete variable domain reads GAGVSQSPSNKVTEKGKDVELRCDPISGHTALYWYRQSLGQGLEFLIYFQGNSAPDKSGLPSDRFSAERTGGSVSTLTIQRTQQEDSAVYLCASSSTGQGGSGYTFGSGTRLTVV.

This clonotype has ten or more counts. The rearrangement joins TRBV7-2 to TRBJ2-3; 7 bases map to TRBD1. The CDR3 length is 16 residues. Unmatched junction bases numbered 9, after V lost 5 bases and J lost 1 base. Per the germline V gene, CDR1 is SGHTA and CDR2 is FQGNSA. The CDR3 reads CASSEYITGGTDTQYF. The CDR3 DNA follows: TGTGCCAGCAGCGAGTATATAACAGGGGGCACAGATACGCAGTATTTT.

This clonotype turned up a few times. The chain employs TRBV7-6 and TRBJ2-7; 7 nucleotides match TRBD2. V shed 0 bases and J 1 base; nucleotides not matched to a gene: 12. The CDR3 is 18 amino acids. Germline V lookup: CDR1 SGHVS, CDR2 FNYEAQ. The CDR3 nucleotides are TGTGCCAGCAGCTTAGCGGTGAGTTGGCTAGCGGATTCCTACGAGCAGTACTTC. Translated, it gives CASSLAVSWLADSYEQYF.

This clonotype was seen at least ten times. DNA for the CDR3: TGTGCCAGCAGCCGGATGACAGGGGGTAGAACAGAACTGTTTTTT. The encoded protein is CASSRMTGGRTELFF. J is TRBJ1-4 and V is TRBV7-2; 9 bases align to TRBD1. The V and J ends lost 5 bases and 12 bases, in that order; junction bases with no gene match: 13. Germline V CDR1 and CDR2: SGHTA, FQGNSA. There are 15 residues in the CDR3.

Concerning this clonotype: The junction departs from the called germline gene at one end, perhaps through a read error. The rearrangement links TRBV7-4 to TRBJ2-1, with D hard to call. This CDR3 has 13 residues. Per germline, CDR1 SGHVT and CDR2 SQSDAQ. Here the CDR3 reads CASDETGRIEQLF. CDR3 DNA sequence: TGTGCCAGCGATGAAACCGGACGGATTGAGCAGTTATTC.

In its sample, this clonotype was seen many times. The chain uses TRBV4-1 and TRBJ1-6; maybe TRBD1 (6 bases). The CDR3 length is 16 residues. Deletions cut 1 base from V and 6 bases from J, with 13 bases between. Germline assignment: CDR1 MGHRA and CDR2 YSYEKL. CDR3 sequence: CASSQVGGRTNSPLHF. Here the CDR3 DNA reads TGCGCCAGCAGCCAAGTTGGGGGGCGGACTAATTCACCCCTCCACTTT.

Ten or more counts support this clonotype. This rearrangement joins TRBV7-2 to TRBJ1-2, with TRBD1 identical over 10 bases. The CDR3 is 17 residues long. V trimming: 5 bases; J trimming: 3 bases; junction bases outside the gene matches: 12. Per germline, CDR1 SGHTA and CDR2 FQGNSA. The CDR3 reads CASSLRGDRGIDYGYTF. CDR3 DNA sequence: TGTGCCAGCAGCCTTAGGGGGGACAGGGGAATTGACTATGGCTACACCTTC.

This clonotype was recorded at least ten times. This chain uses TRBV12-3 or TRBV12-4 with TRBJ2-1; 8 positions agree with TRBD2. The CDR3 is made up of 14 amino acids. Trimming cost V 5 bases and J 2 bases; bases outside gene matches: 2. The CDR3 coding sequence is TGTGCCAGCAGTCGGGGACTAGCCTACAATGAGCAGTTCTTC. Residues: CASSRGLAYNEQFF.

In this sample, this clonotype turned up a few times. This rearrangement joins TRBV7-4 to TRBJ1-1; 10 nucleotides match TRBD1. The CDR3 spans 15 residues. V lost 6 bases, J lost 4 bases, and 8 bases stayed unmatched. Germline values: CDR1 SGHVT, CDR2 SQSDAQ. Written as DNA, the CDR3 is TGTGCCAGCAGACCGAGACAGGGGGCAGGCACTGAAGCTTTCTTT. This codes for CASRPRQGAGTEAFF.

This clonotype has a count of ten or more. The CDR3 bases are TGTGCCAGCCAGGGTGGCCACTCTGGGGCCAACGTCCTGACTTTC. Residues: CASQGGHSGANVLTF. The chain links TRBV28 to TRBJ2-6, with D perhaps matching TRBD1 (5 bases). V was trimmed by 8 bases and J by 0 bases, leaving 11 bases between them. Looked up from germline, CDR1 is MDHEN and CDR2 is SYDVKM. There are 15 residues in the CDR3. The full variable domain, in which reference TRBV28 and TRBJ2-6 provide the parts outside the CDR3, is DVKVTQSSRYLVKRTGEKVFLECVQDMDHENMFWYRQDPGLGLRLIYFSYDVKMKEKGDIPEGYSVSREKKERFSLILESASTNQTSMYLCASQGGHSGANVLTFGAGSRLTVL.

V usage is TRBV24-1 and J usage is TRBJ2-3, with TRBD2 as a possible D gene (5 bases). V was clipped by 4 bases and J by 8 bases, with 12 bases between them. The germline CDR1 and CDR2 sequences are KGHDR and SFDVKD. The CDR3 extends over 13 amino acids. Here the CDR3 DNA reads TGTGCCACCAGTGACCTGACTACCGCTACGCAGTATTTT. This codes for CATSDLTTATQYF.

The J gene is TRBJ2-7, the V gene TRBV11-2; D unclear. The CDR3 sequence is 13 residues long. Germline lookup yields CDR1 SGHAT and CDR2 FQNNGV. CDR3 in amino acids: CASSLASSYERYV. CDR3 nucleotides: TGTGCCAGCAGCTTAGCTTCCTCCTACGAGCGGTACGTC.